The rows below give T cell receptor beta chains drawn from one sample of a study of blood T cell repertoires in COVID-19. Sequencing was performed with immunoSEQ multiplex PCR; in TCRdb, only in-frame clones are kept and a portion is missing. The repertoire holds 98,000 or so clones, with about 90% as singletons. The sequencing input was peripheral blood. Source of these receptors: a human donor in a cohort sampled during active COVID-19. CDR3s leave out the opening cysteine and the closing phenylalanine or tryptophan.

v_call: TRBV2; cdr3_aa: ASRLRTQGITEQY
v_call: TRBV18; cdr3_aa: ATTGQGGETQY
v_call: TRBV6-5; cdr3_aa: ASSYSPAPGTQY
v_call: TRBV19; cdr3_aa: ASSPGYYYEQY
v_call: TRBV7-3; cdr3_aa: ASSAYGLGETQY
v_call: TRBV6-1; cdr3_aa: ASSDRPGVPYEQY
v_call: TRBV3-1/TRBV3-2; cdr3_aa: ASSQGTGTYGYT
v_call: TRBV9; cdr3_aa: ASSVELAGGATQETQY
v_call: TRBV7-9; cdr3_aa: ASSPGTSGIPHNTQY
v_call: TRBV19; cdr3_aa: ASKGLLAGFTGELF
v_call: TRBV5-1; cdr3_aa: ASSLVQSIRRGGNEQF
v_call: TRBV3-1/TRBV3-2; cdr3_aa: ASSPGLGIETQY
v_call: TRBV19; cdr3_aa: ASSSTVTGNTIY
v_call: TRBV6-5; cdr3_aa: ASISGPGIGYEQY
v_call: TRBV5-5; cdr3_aa: ASSLAGVEQETQY
v_call: TRBV9; cdr3_aa: ASSVELVGGTGELF
v_call: TRBV9; cdr3_aa: ASSVESGNPLNEQF
v_call: TRBV7-9; cdr3_aa: ASSSPTSTDRGHWYEQY
v_call: TRBV19; cdr3_aa: ASRWGPDSYEQY
v_call: TRBV24-1; cdr3_aa: ATSDSGGGRYEQY
v_call: TRBV5-6; cdr3_aa: ASSLVGLGGDTEAF
v_call: TRBV28; cdr3_aa: ASSPTVMVRGDQPQH
v_call: TRBV6-5; cdr3_aa: ASSYVGQGAGELF
v_call: TRBV19; cdr3_aa: ASSLTDRGRETQY
v_call: TRBV7-3; cdr3_aa: ASSLGRVGAGELF
v_call: TRBV2; cdr3_aa: ASSEGWDSYNEQF
v_call: TRBV19; cdr3_aa: ASSMWGQGNQPQH
v_call: TRBV2; cdr3_aa: ASRSEPGLQY
v_call: TRBV5-5; cdr3_aa: ASSLLDTLNYGYT
v_call: TRBV11-2; cdr3_aa: ASSLPDRGPYEQY
v_call: TRBV29-1; cdr3_aa: SAKGPQEKGYGYT
v_call: TRBV5-1; cdr3_aa: ASSLARGDTQY
v_call: TRBV24-1; cdr3_aa: ATSRGGQGAYEQY
v_call: TRBV7-3; cdr3_aa: ASSQAGQGNSPLH
v_call: TRBV18; cdr3_aa: ASSPGSGTNTEAF
v_call: TRBV6-5; cdr3_aa: ASRGQGPGEQF
v_call: TRBV5-1; cdr3_aa: ASRLGGPYQETQY
v_call: TRBV3-1/TRBV3-2; cdr3_aa: ASSQGPPTGSGAF
v_call: TRBV28; cdr3_aa: ASSSRDEQF
v_call: TRBV3-1/TRBV3-2; cdr3_aa: ASSQSLSGNTIY
v_call: TRBV5-4; cdr3_aa: ASGTGGYTEAF
v_call: TRBV19; cdr3_aa: ASSKGAGEGDTQY